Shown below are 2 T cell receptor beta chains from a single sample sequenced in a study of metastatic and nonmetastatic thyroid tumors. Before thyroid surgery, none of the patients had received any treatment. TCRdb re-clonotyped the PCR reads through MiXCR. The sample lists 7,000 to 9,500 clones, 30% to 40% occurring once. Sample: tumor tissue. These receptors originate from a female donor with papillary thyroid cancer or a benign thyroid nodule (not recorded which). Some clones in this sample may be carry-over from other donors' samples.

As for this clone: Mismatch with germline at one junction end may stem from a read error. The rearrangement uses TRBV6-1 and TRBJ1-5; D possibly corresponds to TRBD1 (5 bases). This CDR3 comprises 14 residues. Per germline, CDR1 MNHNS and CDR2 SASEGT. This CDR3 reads CASSDQVGGQPRYF. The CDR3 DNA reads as TGTGCCAGCAGTGATCAGGTCGGGGGTCAGCCCCGGTATTTT.

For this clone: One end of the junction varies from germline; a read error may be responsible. The CDR3 nucleotides read TGTGCCAGCAGTTCCGGGGAAACCGGGGAGCTGCTTTTT. Translation gives CASSSGETGELLF. The chain combines TRBV6-2 or TRBV6-3 with TRBJ2-2; D possibly corresponds to TRBD2 (5 bases). From germline, CDR1 is MNHEY and CDR2 SVGEGT. CDR3 length equals 13 residues.